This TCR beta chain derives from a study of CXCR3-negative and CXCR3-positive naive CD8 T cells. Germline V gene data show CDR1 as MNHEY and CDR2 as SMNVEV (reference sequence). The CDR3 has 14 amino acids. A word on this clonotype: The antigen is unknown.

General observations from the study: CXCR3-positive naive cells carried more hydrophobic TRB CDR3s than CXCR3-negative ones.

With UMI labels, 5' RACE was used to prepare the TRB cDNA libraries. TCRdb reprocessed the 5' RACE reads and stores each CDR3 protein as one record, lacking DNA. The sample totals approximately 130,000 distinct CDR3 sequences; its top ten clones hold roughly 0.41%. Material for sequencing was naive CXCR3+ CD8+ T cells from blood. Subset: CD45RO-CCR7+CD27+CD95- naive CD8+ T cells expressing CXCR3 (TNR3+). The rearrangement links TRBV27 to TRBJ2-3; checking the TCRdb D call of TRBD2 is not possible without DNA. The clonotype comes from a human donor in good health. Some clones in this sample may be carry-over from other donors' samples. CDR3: CASSPLDYSDTQYF.